The text below deals with one T cell receptor (beta chain). Antigen unknown. CDR1 is SQVTM, CDR2 ANQGSEA, per germline. V was clipped by 7 bases and J by 0 bases, with 12 bases between them. The CDR3 has 13 amino acids. These data belong to a study of blood T cells in healthy people across ages. Primers used in a second PCR of about 7 to 12 cycles were a sample-barcoded 5' primer and a J-beta primer mix. A template-switch adaptor containing 12 random nucleotides labeled each cDNA molecule. TCRdb re-derived calls from the 5' RACE reads in MiXCR, one entry per CDR3 protein. The table has about 750,000 distinct CDR3 sequences, roughly 50% seen once; the top ten hold around 41%. Researchers report isolating at least 6.5 million PBMCs per sample. Whole-study findings and limits: Unsorted PBMC material precluded a definitive naive versus antigen-experienced comparison. Among long-lived donors, naive CD4+ cells were more numerous and diversity higher than in aged donors.

The chain uses TRBV29-1 and TRBJ1-1, with D possibly matching TRBD1 (5 bases). Sequences were obtained from blood. This sequence was found in a man older than 75 in good health. The CDR3: CSAQTEMNTEAFF. The DNA of the CDR3 is TGCAGCGCACAGACAGAGATGAACACTGAAGCTTTCTTT. Full variable domain (missing parts from reference TRBV29-1 and TRBJ1-1): SAVISQKPSRDICQRGTSLTIQCQVDSQVTMMFWYRQQPGQSLTLIATANQGSEATYESGFVIDKFPISRPNLTFSTLTVSNMSPEDSSIYLCSAQTEMNTEAFFGQGTRLTVV.